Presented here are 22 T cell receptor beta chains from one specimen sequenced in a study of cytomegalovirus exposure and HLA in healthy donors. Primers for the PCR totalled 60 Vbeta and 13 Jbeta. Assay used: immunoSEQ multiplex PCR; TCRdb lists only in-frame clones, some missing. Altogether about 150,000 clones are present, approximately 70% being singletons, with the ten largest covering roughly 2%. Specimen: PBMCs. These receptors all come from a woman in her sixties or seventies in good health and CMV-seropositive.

The CDR3 loop reads CASSLSSRGPGDTQYF. The CDR3 coding sequence is TGTGCCAGCAGCTTGTCAAGTCGAGGCCCTGGGGATACGCAGTATTTT. This chain uses TRBV7-3 with TRBJ2-3; D gene unclear. The length of the CDR3 is 16 residues. Germline V gene lookup returns CDR1 SGHTA and CDR2 FQGTGA. V gave up 3 bases and J gave up 6 bases, with 19 bases separating them.

The CDR3 nucleotides read TGTGCCAGCAGCTTAGTCGGCGGCGGGATGGGGGGTGAGCAGTTCTTC. Amino acid sequence: CASSLVGGGMGGEQFF. The chain carries TRBV7-8 and TRBJ2-1, with a weak D call TRBD2 (6 bases). This CDR3 has 16 amino acids. Germline-derived CDR1 and CDR2 are SGHVS and FQNEAQ. V gave up 1 base and J gave up 9 bases, with 19 bases separating them.

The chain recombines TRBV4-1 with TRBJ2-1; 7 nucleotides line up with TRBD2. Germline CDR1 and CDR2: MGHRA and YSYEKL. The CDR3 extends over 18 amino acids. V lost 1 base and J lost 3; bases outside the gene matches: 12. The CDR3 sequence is CASSQGKRTGGRYNEQFF. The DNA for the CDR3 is TGCGCCAGCAGCCAAGGAAAACGGACGGGAGGCCGCTACAATGAGCAGTTCTTC.

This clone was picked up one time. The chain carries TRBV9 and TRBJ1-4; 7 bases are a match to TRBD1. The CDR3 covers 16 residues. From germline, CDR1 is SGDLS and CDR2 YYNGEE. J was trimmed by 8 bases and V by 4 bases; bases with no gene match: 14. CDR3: CASSSGRQGWEEKLFF. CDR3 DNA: TGTGCCAGCAGCTCGGGACGACAGGGCTGGGAGGAAAAACTGTTTTTT.

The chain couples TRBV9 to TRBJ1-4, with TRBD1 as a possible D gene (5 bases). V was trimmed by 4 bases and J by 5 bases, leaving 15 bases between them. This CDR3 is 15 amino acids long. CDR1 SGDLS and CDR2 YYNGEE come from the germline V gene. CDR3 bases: TGTGCCAGCAGCCTCTCCGGGGGACTAAATGAAAAACTGTTTTTT. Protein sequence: CASSLSGGLNEKLFF. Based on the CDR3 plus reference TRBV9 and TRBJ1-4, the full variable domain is DSGVTQTPKHLITATGQRVTLRCSPRSGDLSVYWYQQSLDQGLQFLIQYYNGEERAKGNILERFSAQQFPDLHSELNLSSLELGDSALYFCASSLSGGLNEKLFFGSGTQLSVL.

This CDR3 is CASRVSGRISTDTQYF. CDR3 coding DNA: TGTGCCAGCAGGGTTAGCGGGAGGATAAGCACAGATACGCAGTATTTT. The chain has TRBV2 and TRBJ2-3, with TRBD2 identical over 10 bases. With V trimmed by 6 bases and J by 0 bases, 6 bases remained unmatched. The CDR3 has 16 residues. Looked up from germline, CDR1 is SNHLY and CDR2 is FYNNEI.

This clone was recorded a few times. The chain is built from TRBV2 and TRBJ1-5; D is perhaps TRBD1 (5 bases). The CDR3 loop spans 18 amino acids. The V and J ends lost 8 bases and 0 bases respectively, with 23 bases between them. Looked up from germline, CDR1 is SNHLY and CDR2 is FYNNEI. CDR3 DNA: TGTGCCAGCGGCCGGGACCCGGGACTCGAAAATAGCAATCAGCCCCAGCATTTT. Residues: CASGRDPGLENSNQPQHF.

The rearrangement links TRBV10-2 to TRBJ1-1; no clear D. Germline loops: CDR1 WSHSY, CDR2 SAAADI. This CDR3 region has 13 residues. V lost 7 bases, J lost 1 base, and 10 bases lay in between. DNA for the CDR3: TGCGCCAGCATCCCGGGAACGAACACTGAAGCTTTCTTT. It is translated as CASIPGTNTEAFF.

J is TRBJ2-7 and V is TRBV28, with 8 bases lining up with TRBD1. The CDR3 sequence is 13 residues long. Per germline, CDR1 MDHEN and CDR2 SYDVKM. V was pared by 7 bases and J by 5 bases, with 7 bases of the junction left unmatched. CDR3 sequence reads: CASNEGDRNEQYF. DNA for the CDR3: TGTGCCAGCAACGAGGGGGACAGGAACGAGCAGTACTTC. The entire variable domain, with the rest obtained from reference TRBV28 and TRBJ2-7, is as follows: DVKVTQSSRYLVKRTGEKVFLECVQDMDHENMFWYRQDPGLGLRLIYFSYDVKMKEKGDIPEGYSVSREKKERFSLILESASTNQTSMYLCASNEGDRNEQYFGPGTRLTVT.

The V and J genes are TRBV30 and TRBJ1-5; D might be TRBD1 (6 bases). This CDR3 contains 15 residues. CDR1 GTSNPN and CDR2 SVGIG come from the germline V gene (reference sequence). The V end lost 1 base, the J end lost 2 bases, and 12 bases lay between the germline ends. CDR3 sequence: CAWSAGSGGNQPQHF. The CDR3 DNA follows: TGTGCCTGGAGTGCGGGGTCAGGGGGCAATCAGCCCCAGCATTTT.

The CDR3: CASSGQISGNTIYF. The CDR3 DNA reads as TGTGCCAGCAGCGGACAGATATCTGGAAACACCATATATTTT. The gene calls are TRBV2 and TRBJ1-3, with D possibly TRBD1 on 6 matching bases. Per germline, CDR1 SNHLY and CDR2 FYNNEI. The CDR3 totals 14 residues. With 6 bases removed from V and 1 base from J, the gap between germline ends came to 10 bases.

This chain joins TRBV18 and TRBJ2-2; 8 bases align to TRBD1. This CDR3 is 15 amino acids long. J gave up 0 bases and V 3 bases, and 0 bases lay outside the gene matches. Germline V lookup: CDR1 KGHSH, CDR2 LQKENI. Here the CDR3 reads CASSPGQANTGELFF. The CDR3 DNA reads TGTGCCAGCTCACCGGGACAGGCGAACACCGGGGAGCTGTTTTTT. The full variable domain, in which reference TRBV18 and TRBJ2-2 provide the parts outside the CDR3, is NAGVMQNPRHLVRRRGQEARLRCSPMKGHSHVYWYRQLPEEGLKFMVYLQKENIIDESGMPKERFSAEFPKEGPSILRIQQVVRGDSAAYFCASSPGQANTGELFFGEGSRLTVL.

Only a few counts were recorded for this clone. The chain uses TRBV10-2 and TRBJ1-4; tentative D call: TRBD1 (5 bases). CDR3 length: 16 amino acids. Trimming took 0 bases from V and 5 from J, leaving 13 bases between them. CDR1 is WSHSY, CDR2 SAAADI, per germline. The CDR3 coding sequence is TGCGCCAGCAGTGAGTCTCTTTGGGGGGGAAATGAAAAACTGTTTTTT. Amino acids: CASSESLWGGNEKLFF.

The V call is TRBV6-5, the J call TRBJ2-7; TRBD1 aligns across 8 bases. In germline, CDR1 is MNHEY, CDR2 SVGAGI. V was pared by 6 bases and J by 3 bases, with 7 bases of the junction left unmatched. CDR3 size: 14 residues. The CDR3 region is CASRVDRENYEQYF. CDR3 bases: TGTGCCAGCAGAGTGGACAGGGAGAACTACGAGCAGTACTTC.

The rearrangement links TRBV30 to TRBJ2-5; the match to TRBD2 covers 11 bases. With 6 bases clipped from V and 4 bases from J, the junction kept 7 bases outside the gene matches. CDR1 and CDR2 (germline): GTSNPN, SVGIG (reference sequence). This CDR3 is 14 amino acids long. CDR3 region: CACVAGGPGETQYF. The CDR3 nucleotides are TGTGCCTGTGTAGCGGGAGGGCCTGGAGAGACCCAGTACTTC.

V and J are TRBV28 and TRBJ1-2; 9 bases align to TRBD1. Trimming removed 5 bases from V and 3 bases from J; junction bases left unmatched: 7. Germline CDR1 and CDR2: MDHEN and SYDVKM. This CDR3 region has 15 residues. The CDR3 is CASSPKTGGHYGYTF. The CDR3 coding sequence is TGTGCCAGCAGTCCAAAAACAGGGGGCCACTATGGCTACACCTTC.

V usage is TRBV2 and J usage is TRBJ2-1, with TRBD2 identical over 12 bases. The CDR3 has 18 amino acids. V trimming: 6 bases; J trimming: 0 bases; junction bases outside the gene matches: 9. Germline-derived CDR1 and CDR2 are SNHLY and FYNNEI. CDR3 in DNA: TGTGCCAGCAGGGCGGGACTAGCGGGTGGAAACTCCTACAATGAGCAGTTCTTC. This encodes CASRAGLAGGNSYNEQFF.

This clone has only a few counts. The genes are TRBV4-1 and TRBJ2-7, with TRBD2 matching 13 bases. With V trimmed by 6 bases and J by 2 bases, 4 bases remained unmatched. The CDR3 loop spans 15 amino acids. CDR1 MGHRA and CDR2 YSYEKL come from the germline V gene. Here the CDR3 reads CASRRLAGGPYEQYF. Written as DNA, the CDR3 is TGCGCCAGCAGACGACTAGCGGGAGGCCCCTACGAGCAGTACTTC.

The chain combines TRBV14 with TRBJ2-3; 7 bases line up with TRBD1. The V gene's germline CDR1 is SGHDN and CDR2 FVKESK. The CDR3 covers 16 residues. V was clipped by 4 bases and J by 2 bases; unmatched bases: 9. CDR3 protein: CASSPWTGGFTDTQYF. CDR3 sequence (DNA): TGTGCCAGCAGCCCATGGACAGGAGGATTCACAGATACGCAGTATTTT.

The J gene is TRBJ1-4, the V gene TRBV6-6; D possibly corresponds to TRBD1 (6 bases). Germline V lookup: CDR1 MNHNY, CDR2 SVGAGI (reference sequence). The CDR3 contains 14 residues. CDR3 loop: CLSSVQGLGEKLFF. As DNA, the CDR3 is TGTTTGTCTTCCGTTCAGGGGTTGGGTGAAAAACTGTTTTTT.

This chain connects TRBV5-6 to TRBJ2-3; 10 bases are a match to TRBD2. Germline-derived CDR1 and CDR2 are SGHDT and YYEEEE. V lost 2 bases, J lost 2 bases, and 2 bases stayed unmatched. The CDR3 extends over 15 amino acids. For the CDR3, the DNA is TGTGCCAGCAGCTTAAGCGGGAGGGTCACAGATACGCAGTATTTT. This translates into CASSLSGRVTDTQYF.

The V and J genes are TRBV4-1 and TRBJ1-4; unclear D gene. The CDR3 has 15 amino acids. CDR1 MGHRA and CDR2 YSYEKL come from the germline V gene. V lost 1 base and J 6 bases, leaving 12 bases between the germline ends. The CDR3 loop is CASSQVRPPDEKLFF. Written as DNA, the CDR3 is TGCGCCAGCAGCCAAGTACGCCCGCCGGATGAAAAACTGTTTTTT.